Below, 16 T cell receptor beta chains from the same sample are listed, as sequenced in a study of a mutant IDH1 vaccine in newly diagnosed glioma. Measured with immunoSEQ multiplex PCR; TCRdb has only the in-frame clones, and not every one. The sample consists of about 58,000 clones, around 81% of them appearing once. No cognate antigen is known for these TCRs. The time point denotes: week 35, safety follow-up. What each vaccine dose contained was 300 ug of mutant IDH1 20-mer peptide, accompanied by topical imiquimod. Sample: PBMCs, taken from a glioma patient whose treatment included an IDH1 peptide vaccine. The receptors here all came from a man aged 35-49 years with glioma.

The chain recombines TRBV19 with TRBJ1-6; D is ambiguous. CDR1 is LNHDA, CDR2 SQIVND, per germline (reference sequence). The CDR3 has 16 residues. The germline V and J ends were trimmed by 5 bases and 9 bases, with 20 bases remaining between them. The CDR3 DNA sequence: TGTGCCAGTAGTCCTAGCGGGAGGTCCCTTACTTCACCCCTCCACTTT. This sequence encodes CASSPSGRSLTSPLHF.

The CDR3 region has the DNA TGTGCCAGCAGCCAAGTACGCAATGAGCAGTTCTTC. This gives the protein CASSQVRNEQFF. This rearrangement joins TRBV14 to TRBJ2-1; D call uncertain. The length of the CDR3 is 12 residues. The germline V gene encodes CDR1 SGHDN and CDR2 FVKESK. V was pared by 1 base and J by 6 bases, with 4 bases between.

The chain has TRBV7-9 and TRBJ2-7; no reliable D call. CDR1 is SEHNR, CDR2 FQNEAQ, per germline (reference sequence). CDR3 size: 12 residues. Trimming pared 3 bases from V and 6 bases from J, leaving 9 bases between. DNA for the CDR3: TGTGCCAGCAGCTTCCTCGGTGGCGAGCAGTACTTC. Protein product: CASSFLGGEQYF. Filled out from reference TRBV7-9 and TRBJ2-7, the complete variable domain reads DTGVSQNPRHKITKRGQNVTFRCDPISEHNRLYWYRQTLGQGPEFLTYFQNEAQLEKSRLLSDRFSAERPKGSFSTLEIQRTEQGDSAMYLCASSFLGGEQYFGPGTRLTVT.

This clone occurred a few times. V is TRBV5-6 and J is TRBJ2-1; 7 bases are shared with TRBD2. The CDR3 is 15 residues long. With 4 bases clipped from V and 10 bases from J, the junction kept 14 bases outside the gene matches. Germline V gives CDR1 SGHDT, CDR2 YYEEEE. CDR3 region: CASSPRVSGFGEQFF. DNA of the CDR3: TGTGCCAGCAGCCCCCGGGTTAGCGGGTTTGGCGAGCAGTTCTTC.

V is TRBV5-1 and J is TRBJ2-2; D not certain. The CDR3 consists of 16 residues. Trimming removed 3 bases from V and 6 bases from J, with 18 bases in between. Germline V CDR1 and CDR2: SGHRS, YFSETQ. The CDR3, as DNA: TGCGCCAGCAGCTGGGCGAGTGAAGGGATTTCCGGGGAGCTGTTTTTT. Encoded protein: CASSWASEGISGELFF.

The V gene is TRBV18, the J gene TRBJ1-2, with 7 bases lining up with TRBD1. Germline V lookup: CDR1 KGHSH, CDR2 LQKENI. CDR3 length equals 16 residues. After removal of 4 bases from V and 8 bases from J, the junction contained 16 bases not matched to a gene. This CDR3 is CASSLADRPIGEGYTF. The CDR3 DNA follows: TGTGCCAGCTCACTGGCGGACAGGCCGATAGGAGAAGGCTACACCTTC.

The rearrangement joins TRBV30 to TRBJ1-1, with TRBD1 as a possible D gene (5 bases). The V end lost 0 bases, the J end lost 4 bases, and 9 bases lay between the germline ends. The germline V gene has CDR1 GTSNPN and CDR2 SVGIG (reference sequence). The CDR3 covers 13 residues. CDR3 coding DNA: TGTGCCTGGAGTGTACTGGGGGGCACTGAAGCTTTCTTT. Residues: CAWSVLGGTEAFF.

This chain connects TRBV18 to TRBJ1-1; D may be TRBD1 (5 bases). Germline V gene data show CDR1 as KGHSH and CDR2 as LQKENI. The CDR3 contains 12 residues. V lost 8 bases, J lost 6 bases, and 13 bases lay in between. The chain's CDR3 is CASGGTKSEAFF. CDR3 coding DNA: TGTGCCAGCGGAGGGACTAAGTCTGAAGCTTTCTTT.

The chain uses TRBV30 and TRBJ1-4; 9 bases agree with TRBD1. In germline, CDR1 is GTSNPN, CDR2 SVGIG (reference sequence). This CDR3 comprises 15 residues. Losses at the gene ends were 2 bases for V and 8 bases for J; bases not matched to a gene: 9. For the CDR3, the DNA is TGTGCCTGGAGTTGGGGACAGGGACTAGAAGAAAAACTGTTTTTT. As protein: CAWSWGQGLEEKLFF.

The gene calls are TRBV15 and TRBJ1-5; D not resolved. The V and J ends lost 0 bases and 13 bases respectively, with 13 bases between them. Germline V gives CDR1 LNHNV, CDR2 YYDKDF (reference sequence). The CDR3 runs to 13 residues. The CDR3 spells CATSRDNGGAQHF. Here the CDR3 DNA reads TGTGCCACCAGCAGAGATAATGGTGGTGCGCAGCATTTT.

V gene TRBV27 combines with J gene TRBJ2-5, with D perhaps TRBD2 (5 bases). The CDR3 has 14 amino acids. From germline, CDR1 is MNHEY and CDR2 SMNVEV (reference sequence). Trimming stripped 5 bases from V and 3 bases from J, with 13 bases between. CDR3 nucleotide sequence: TGTGCCAGCAGTCAAGCGGTAAAAAAAGAGACCCAGTACTTC. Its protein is CASSQAVKKETQYF.

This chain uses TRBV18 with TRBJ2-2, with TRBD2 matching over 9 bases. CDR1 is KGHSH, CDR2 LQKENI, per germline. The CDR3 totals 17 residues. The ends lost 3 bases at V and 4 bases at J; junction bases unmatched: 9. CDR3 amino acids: CASSPLLAGIGTGELFF. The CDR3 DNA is TGTGCCAGCTCACCCCTTCTAGCGGGGATAGGCACCGGGGAGCTGTTTTTT.

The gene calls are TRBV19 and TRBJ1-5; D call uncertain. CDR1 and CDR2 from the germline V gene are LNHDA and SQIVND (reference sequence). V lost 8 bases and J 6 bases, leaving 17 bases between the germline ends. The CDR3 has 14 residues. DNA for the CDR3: TGTGCCAGTCGAGAAGGCGACCACAGTCAGCCCCAGCATTTT. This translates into CASREGDHSQPQHF.

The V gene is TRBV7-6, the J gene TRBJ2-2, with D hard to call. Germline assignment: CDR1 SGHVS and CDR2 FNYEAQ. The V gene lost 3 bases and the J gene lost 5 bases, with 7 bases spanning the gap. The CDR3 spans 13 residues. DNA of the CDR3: TGTGCCAGCAGCTTTAGCTTGACCGGGGAGCTGTTTTTT. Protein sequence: CASSFSLTGELFF.

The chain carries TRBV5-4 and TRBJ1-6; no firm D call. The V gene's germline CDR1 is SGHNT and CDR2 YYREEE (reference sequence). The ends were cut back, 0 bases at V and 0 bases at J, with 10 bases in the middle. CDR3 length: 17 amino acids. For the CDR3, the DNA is TGTGCCAGCAGCTTGGACGGGCGAATCTCCTATAATTCACCCCTCCACTTT. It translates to CASSLDGRISYNSPLHF.

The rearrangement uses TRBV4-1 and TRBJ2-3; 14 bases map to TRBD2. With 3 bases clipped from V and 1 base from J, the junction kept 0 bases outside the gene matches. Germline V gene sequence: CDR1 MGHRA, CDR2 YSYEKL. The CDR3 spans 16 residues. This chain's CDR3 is CASSQGLAGGTDTQYF. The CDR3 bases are TGCGCCAGCAGCCAGGGACTAGCGGGGGGCACAGATACGCAGTATTTT.